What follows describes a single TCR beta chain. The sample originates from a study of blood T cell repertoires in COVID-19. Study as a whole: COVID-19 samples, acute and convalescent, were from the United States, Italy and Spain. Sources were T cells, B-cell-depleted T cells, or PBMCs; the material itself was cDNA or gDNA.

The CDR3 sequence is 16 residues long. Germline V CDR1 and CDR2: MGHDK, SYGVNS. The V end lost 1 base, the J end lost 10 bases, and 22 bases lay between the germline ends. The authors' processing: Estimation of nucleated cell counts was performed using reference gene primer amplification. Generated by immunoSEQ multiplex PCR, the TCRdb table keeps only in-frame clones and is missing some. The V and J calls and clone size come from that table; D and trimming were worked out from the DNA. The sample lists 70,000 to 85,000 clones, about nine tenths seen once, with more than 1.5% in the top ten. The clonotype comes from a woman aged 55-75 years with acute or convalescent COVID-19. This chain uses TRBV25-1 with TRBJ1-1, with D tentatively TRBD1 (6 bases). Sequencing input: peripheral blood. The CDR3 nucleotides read TGTGCCAGCAGTGAATTTACACAGGGTGTAAGTGAGCGAGCTTTCTTT. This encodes CASSEFTQGVSERAFF.